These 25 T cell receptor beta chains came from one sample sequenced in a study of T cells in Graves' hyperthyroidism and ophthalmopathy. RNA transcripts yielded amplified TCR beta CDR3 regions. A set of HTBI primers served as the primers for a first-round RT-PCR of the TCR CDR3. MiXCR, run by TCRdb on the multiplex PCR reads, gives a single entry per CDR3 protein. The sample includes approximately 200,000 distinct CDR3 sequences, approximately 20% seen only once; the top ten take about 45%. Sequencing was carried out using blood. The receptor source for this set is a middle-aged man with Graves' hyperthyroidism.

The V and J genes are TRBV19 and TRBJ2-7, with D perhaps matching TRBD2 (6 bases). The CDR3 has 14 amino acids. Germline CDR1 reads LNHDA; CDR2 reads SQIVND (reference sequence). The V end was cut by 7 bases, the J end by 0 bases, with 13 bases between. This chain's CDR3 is CASIPGGSSYEQYF. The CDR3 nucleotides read TGTGCCAGTATCCCCGGGGGAAGCTCCTACGAGCAGTACTTC.

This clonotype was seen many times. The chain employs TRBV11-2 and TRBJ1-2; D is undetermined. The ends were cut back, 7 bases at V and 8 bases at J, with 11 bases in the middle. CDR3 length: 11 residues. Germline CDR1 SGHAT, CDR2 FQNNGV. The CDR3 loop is CASTGSAGYTF. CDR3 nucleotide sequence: TGTGCCAGCACAGGTTCTGCAGGCTACACCTTC.

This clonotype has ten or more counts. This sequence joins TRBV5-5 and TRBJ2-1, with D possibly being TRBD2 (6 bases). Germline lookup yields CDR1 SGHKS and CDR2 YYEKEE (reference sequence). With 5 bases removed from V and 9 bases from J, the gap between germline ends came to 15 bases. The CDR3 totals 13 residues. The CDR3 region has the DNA TGTGCCAGCAGTTCCACAGGAGGGAGTGAGCAGTTCTTC. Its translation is CASSSTGGSEQFF.

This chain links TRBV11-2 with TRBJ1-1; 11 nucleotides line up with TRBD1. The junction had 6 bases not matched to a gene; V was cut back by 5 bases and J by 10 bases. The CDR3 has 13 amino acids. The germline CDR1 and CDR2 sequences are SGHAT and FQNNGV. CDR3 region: CASSRDRGLVAFF. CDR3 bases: TGTGCCAGCAGCCGGGACAGGGGGTTGGTAGCTTTCTTT.

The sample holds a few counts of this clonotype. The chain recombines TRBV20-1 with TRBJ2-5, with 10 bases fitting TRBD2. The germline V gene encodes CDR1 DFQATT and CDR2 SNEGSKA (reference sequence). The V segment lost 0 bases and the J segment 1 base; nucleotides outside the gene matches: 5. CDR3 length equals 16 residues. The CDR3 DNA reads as TGCAGTGCTAGAGATCGCCTAGCGGGGGCCCAAGAGACCCAGTACTTC. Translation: CSARDRLAGAQETQYF.

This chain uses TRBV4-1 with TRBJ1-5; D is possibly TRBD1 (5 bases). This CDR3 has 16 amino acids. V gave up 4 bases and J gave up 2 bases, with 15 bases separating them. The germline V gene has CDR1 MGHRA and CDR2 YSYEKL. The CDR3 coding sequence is TGCGCCAGCAGCCGTTCGGTCGAGGGGCGCAATCAGCCCCAGCATTTT. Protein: CASSRSVEGRNQPQHF.

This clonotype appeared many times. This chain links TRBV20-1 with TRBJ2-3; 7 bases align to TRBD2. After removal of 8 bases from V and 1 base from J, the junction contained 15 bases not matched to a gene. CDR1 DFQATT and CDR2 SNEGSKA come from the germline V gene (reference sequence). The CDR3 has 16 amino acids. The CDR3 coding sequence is TGCAGTCCCAAGGGGATCCCGGGGGGACGCACAGATACGCAGTATTTT. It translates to CSPKGIPGGRTDTQYF.

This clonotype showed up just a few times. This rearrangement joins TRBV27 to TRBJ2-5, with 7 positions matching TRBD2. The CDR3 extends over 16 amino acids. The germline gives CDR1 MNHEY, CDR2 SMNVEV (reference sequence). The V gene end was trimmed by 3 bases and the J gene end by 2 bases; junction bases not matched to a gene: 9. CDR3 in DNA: TGTGCCAGCAGTTTCTTAAGCGGGATTGGACAAGAGACCCAGTACTTC. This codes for CASSFLSGIGQETQYF.

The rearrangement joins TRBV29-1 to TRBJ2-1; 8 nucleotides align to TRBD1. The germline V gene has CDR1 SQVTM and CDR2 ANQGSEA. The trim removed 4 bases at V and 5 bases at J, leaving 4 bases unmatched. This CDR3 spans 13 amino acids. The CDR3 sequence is CSVGTGQNNEQFF. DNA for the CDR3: TGCAGCGTTGGGACAGGGCAAAACAATGAGCAGTTCTTC.

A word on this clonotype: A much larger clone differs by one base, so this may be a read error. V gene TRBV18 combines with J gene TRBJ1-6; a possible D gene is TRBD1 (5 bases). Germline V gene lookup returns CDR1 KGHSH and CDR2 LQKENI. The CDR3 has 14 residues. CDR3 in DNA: TGTACCAGCTCACCGACAGATTATAATTCACCCCTCCACTTT. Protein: CTSSPTDYNSPLHF. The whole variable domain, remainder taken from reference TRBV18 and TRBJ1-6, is NAGVMQNPRHLVRRRGQEARLRCSPMKGHSHVYWYRQLPEEGLKFMVYLQKENIIDESGMPKERFSAEFPKEGPSILRIQQVVRGDSAAYFCTSSPTDYNSPLHFGNGTRLTVT.

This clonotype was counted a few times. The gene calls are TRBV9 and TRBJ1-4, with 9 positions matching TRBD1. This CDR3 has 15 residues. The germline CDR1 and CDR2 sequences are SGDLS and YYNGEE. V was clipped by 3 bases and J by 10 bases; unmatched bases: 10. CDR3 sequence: CASSAGTGWTGKLFF. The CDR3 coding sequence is TGTGCCAGCAGCGCGGGGACAGGGTGGACGGGAAAACTGTTTTTT.

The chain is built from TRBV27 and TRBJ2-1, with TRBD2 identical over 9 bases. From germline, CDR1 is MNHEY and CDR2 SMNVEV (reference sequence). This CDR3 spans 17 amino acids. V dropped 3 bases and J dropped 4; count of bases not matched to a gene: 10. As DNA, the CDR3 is TGTGCCAGCAGTTTTAGATTGGCGGGGGGGGGGTACAATGAGCAGTTCTTC. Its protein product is CASSFRLAGGGYNEQFF.

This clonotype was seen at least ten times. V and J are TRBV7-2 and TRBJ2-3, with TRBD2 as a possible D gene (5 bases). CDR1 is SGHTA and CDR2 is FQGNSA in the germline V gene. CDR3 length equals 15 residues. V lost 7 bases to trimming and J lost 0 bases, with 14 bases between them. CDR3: CASTPWGASTDTQYF. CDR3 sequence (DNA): TGTGCCAGCACCCCCTGGGGAGCTAGCACAGATACGCAGTATTTT.

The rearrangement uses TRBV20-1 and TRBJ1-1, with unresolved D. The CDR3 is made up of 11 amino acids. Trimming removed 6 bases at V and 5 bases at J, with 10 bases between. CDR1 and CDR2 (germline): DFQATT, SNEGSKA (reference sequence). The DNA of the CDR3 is TGCAGTGCAACTCGGTCTACTGAAGCTTTCTTT. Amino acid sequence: CSATRSTEAFF.

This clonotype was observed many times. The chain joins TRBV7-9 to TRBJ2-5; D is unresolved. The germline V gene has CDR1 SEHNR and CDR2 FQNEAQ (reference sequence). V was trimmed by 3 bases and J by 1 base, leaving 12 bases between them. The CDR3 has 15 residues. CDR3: CASSFGRSTQETQYF. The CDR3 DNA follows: TGTGCCAGCAGCTTTGGCAGGTCGACCCAAGAGACCCAGTACTTC.

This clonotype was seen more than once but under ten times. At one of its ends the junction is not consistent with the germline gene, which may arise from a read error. This chain's CDR3 is CATSDSLTGGSGYTF. CDR3 DNA sequence: TGTGCTACCAGTGATTCTTTAACAGGGGGCAGTGGCTACACCTTC. The V call is TRBV24-1, the J call TRBJ1-2, with 9 bases matching TRBD1. The CDR3 spans 15 residues. From germline, CDR1 is KGHDR and CDR2 SFDVKD.

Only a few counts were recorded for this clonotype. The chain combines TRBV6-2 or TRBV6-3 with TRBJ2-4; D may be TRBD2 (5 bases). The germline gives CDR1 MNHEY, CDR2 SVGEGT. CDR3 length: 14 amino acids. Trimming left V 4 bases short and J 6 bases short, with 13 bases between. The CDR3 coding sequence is TGTGCCAGCAGTTCGGCCTCAGGAGGAAACATTCAGTACTTC. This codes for CASSSASGGNIQYF.

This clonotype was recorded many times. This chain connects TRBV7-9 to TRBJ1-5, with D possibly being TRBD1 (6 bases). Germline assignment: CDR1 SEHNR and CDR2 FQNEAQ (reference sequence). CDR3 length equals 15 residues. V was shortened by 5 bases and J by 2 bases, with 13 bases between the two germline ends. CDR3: CASSPRGGGNQPQHF. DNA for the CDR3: TGTGCCAGCAGCCCCCGAGGGGGGGGCAATCAGCCCCAGCATTTT. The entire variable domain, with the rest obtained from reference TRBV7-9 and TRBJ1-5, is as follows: DTGVSQNPRHKITKRGQNVTFRCDPISEHNRLYWYRQTLGQGPEFLTYFQNEAQLEKSRLLSDRFSAERPKGSFSTLEIQRTEQGDSAMYLCASSPRGGGNQPQHFGDGTRLSIL.

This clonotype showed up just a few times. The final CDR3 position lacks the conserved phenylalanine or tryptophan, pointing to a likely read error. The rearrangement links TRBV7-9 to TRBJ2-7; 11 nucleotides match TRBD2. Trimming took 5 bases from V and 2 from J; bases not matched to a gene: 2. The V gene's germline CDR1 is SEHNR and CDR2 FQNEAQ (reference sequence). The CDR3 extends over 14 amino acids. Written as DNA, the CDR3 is TGTGCCAGCAGCCATAGCGGGGGGGCCTACGAGCAGTACCTC. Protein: CASSHSGGAYEQYL.

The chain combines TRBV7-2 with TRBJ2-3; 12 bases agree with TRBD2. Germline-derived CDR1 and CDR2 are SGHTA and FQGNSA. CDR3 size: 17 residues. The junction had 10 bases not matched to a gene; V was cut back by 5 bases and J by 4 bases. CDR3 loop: CASSPGASGGGPDTQYF. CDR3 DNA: TGTGCCAGCAGCCCAGGGGCTAGCGGGGGGGGTCCAGATACGCAGTATTTT.

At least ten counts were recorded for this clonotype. The CDR3 DNA reads TGTGCCAGCAGCCCAACTAGCGGGGGGACTACAGATACGCAGTATTTT. Protein sequence: CASSPTSGGTTDTQYF. The chain links TRBV7-2 to TRBJ2-3, with 12 bases aligning to TRBD2. Trimming at V came to 5 bases and at J to 3 bases, leaving 6 bases not matched to a gene. Germline V gene lookup returns CDR1 SGHTA and CDR2 FQGNSA. This CDR3 region has 16 residues.

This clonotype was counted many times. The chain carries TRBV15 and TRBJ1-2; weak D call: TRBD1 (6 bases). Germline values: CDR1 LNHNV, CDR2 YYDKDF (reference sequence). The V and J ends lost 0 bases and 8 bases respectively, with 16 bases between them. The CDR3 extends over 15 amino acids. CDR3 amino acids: CATSRDSTGSAGYTF. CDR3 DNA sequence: TGTGCCACCAGCAGAGATTCGACAGGTTCGGCCGGCTACACCTTC. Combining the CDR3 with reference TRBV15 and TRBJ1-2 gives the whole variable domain DAMVIQNPRYQVTQFGKPVTLSCSQTLNHNVMYWYQQKSSQAPKLLFHYYDKDFNNEADTPDNFQSRRPNTSFCFLDIRSPGLGDTAMYLCATSRDSTGSAGYTFGSGTRLTVV.

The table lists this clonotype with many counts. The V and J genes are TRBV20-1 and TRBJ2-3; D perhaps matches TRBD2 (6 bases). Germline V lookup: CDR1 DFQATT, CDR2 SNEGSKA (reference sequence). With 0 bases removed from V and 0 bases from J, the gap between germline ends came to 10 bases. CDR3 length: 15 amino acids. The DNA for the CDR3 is TGCAGTGCTAGAGATCGGGGGACTAGCACAGATACGCAGTATTTT. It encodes CSARDRGTSTDTQYF.

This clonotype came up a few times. CDR3: CASSQGGDGSDTQYF. The CDR3 nucleotides are TGCGCCAGCAGCCAAGGGGGTGACGGATCAGATACGCAGTATTTT. The rearrangement uses TRBV4-1 and TRBJ2-3; D remains unclear. Trimming removed 1 base at V and 4 bases at J, with 12 bases between. This CDR3 has 15 residues. CDR1 is MGHRA, CDR2 YSYEKL, per germline.

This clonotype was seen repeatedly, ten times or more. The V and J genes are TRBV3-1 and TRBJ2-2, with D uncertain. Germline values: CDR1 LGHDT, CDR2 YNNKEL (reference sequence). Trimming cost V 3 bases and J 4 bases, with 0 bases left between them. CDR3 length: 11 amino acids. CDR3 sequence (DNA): TGTGCCAGCAGCCACACCGGGGAGCTGTTTTTT. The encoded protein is CASSHTGELFF.